This TCR beta chain was captured by sequencing in a study of spatial heterogeneity in lung cancer. For the study at large: Sequencing was performed on follow-up PBMC samples when available, collected at a median of around 2 years after resection. Study findings and constraints: Circulating ubiquitous expanded tumor TCRs were observed more frequently at resection than at follow-up.

This clonotype is termed medium-sized. Its target is not known. Indicated time point: blood at routine non-recurrence follow-up after resection. TCRdb redid the calling of the 5' RACE reads with MiXCR, one entry per CDR3 protein. The table has under 25,000 distinct CDR3 sequences, less than 12% seen once. The CDR3 loop spans 14 amino acids. V was pared by 3 bases and J by 4 bases, with 3 bases of the junction left unmatched. Germline CDR1 reads SQVTM; CDR2 reads ANQGSEA. The material sequenced was PBMCs, taken at follow-up. The sequence was obtained from a female donor with early-stage non-small cell lung cancer. The chain uses TRBV29-1 and TRBJ1-4; 9 bases line up with TRBD1. CDR3 coding DNA: TGCAGCGTTGATCTGACAGGGGGTAATGAAAAACTGTTTTTT. The encoded protein is CSVDLTGGNEKLFF.